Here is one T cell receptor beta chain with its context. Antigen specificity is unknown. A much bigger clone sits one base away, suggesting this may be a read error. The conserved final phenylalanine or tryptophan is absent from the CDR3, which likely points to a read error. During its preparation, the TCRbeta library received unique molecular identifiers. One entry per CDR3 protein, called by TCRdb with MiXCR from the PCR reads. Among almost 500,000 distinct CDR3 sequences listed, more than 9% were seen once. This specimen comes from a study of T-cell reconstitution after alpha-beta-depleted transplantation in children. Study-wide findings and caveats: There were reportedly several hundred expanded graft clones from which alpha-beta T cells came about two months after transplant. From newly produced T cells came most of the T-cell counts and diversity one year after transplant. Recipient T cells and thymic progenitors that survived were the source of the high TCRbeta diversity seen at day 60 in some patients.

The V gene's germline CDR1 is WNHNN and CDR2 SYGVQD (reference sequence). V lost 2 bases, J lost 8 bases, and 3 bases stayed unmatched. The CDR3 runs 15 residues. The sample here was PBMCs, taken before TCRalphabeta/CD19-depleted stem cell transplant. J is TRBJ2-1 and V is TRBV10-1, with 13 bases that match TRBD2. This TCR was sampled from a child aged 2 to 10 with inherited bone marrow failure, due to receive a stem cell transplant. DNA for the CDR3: TGCGCCAGCAGTGAGAGGACTAGCGGGAGTGATGAGCAGTTCTTG. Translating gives CASSERTSGSDEQFL.